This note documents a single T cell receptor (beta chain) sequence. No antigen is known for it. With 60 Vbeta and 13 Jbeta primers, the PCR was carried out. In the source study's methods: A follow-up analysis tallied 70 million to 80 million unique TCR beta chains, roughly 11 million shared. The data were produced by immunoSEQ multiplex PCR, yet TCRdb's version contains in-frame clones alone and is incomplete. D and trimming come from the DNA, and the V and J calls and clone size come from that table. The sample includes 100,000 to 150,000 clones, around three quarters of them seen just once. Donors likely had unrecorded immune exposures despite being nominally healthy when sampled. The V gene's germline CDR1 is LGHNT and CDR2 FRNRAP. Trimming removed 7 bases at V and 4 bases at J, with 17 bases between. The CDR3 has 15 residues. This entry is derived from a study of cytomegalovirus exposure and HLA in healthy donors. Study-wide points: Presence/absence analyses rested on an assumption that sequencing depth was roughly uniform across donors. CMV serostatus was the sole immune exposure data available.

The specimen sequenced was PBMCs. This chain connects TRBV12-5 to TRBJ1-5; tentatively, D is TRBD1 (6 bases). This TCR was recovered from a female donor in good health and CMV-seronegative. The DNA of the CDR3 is TGTGCTAGTGCCCGGACAGCGCACCAGAATCAGCCCCAGCATTTT. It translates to CASARTAHQNQPQHF.